These 21 T cell receptor beta chains were all obtained from the same sample, sequenced in a study of T-cell reconstitution after alpha-beta-depleted transplantation in children. A library of TCRbeta sequences, prepared with unique molecular identifiers, was generated. Via MiXCR, TCRdb re-called the PCR reads, giving one row per CDR3 protein. The data show 200,000 to 250,000 distinct CDR3 sequences, with about 12% seen just once and about 2.6% held by the top ten. Sample: PBMCs from the stem cell graft donor, taken from the stem cell graft. The receptors were sampled from a human donor who donated a stem cell graft to a child with acute lymphoblastic leukemia.

Ten or more counts support this clonotype. V usage is TRBV5-1 and J usage is TRBJ2-2; 7 bases are a match to TRBD1. The V and J ends lost 2 bases and 5 bases, in that order; junction bases with no gene match: 6. Germline loops: CDR1 SGHRS, CDR2 YFSETQ. The CDR3 has 15 residues. The CDR3 region is CASSFRTGPTGELFF. CDR3 in DNA: TGCGCCAGCAGCTTCCGGACAGGCCCAACCGGGGAGCTGTTTTTT.

In this sample, this clonotype turned up many times. The genes are TRBV6-5 and TRBJ2-7; D remains ambiguous. Germline CDR1 reads MNHEY; CDR2 reads SVGAGI. The CDR3 is made up of 14 amino acids. V was cut by 6 bases and J by 4 bases, with 16 bases left in between. In DNA form, the CDR3 reads TGTGCCAGCAGCAAAAATCAGGACGGATACGAGCAGTACTTC. It specifies CASSKNQDGYEQYF.

This clonotype was picked up many times. In DNA form, the CDR3 reads TGTGCCAGCAGCTTAGTCCCGGGCGGCTACGAGCAGTACTTC. It encodes CASSLVPGGYEQYF. This chain connects TRBV7-9 to TRBJ2-7; D is ambiguous. Germline lookup yields CDR1 SEHNR and CDR2 FQNEAQ (reference sequence). This CDR3 has 14 amino acids. Trimming removed 1 base at V and 3 bases at J, with 10 bases between.

This clonotype was seen a few times. The V gene is TRBV5-1, the J gene TRBJ1-5; D perhaps matches TRBD1 (6 bases). Trimming shortened V by 4 bases and J by 3 bases, and 14 bases separated the two germline ends. The germline CDR1 and CDR2 sequences are SGHRS and YFSETQ. The CDR3 has 15 residues. CDR3 bases: TGCGCCAGCAGCAGTGGGGGGGCCCTCAATCAGCCCCAGCATTTT. It translates to CASSSGGALNQPQHF.

This chain connects TRBV7-8 to TRBJ1-6; D gene uncertain. The V end lost 2 bases, the J end lost 9 bases, and 11 bases lay between the germline ends. Germline assignment: CDR1 SGHVS and CDR2 FQNEAQ. The CDR3 totals 14 residues. The CDR3 reads CASSLPGESSPLHF. DNA for the CDR3: TGTGCCAGCAGCTTACCGGGCGAAAGTTCACCCCTCCACTTT.

This clonotype has ten or more counts. The rearrangement joins TRBV28 to TRBJ2-3; D is perhaps TRBD2 (5 bases). Trimming pared 4 bases from V and 5 bases from J, leaving 13 bases between. The CDR3 is made up of 14 amino acids. Per germline, CDR1 MDHEN and CDR2 SYDVKM. This CDR3 reads CASSSDLKQDTQYF. The CDR3 DNA sequence: TGTGCCAGCAGTTCGGACTTAAAGCAAGATACGCAGTATTTT.

This clonotype was recorded at least ten times. The rearrangement joins TRBV20-1 to TRBJ2-6; D uncertain. The CDR3 length is 14 residues. Trimming stripped 3 bases from V and 0 bases from J, with 6 bases between. Germline values: CDR1 DFQATT, CDR2 SNEGSKA (reference sequence). The CDR3 loop reads CSARSGSGANVLTF. The DNA for the CDR3 is TGCAGTGCTAGGTCCGGCTCTGGGGCCAACGTCCTGACTTTC.

This clonotype occurred many times. This chain uses TRBV20-1 with TRBJ2-7; D assignment may be TRBD1 or TRBD2 (6 bases each). The V gene lost 6 bases and the J gene lost 0 bases, with 15 bases spanning the gap. Germline CDR1 reads DFQATT; CDR2 reads SNEGSKA (reference sequence). This CDR3 spans 14 amino acids. CDR3 sequence: CSADNGGPSYEQYF. CDR3 coding DNA: TGCAGTGCCGACAACGGGGGCCCCTCCTACGAGCAGTACTTC.

This clonotype was observed at least ten times. The chain uses TRBV20-1 and TRBJ1-5, with 7 bases lining up with TRBD1. The V gene's germline CDR1 is DFQATT and CDR2 SNEGSKA (reference sequence). V gave up 2 bases and J gave up 4 bases; unmatched junction bases: 5. The CDR3 runs to 14 residues. CDR3 DNA sequence: TGCAGTGCTAGAATGACAGGGAAGAATCAGCCCCAGCATTTT. Translation: CSARMTGKNQPQHF.

This clonotype was seen at least ten times. This chain connects TRBV6-1 to TRBJ1-1; D call uncertain. This CDR3 comprises 13 residues. Germline CDR1 reads MNHNS; CDR2 reads SASEGT. Trimming shortened V by 4 bases and J by 5 bases, and 11 bases separated the two germline ends. The DNA of the CDR3 is TGTGCCAGCAGTGTTTTTGGGGAGACTGAAGCTTTCTTT. It encodes CASSVFGETEAFF.

Concerning this clonotype: This clone may be a read error of a much larger clone one base away. V gene TRBV7-9 combines with J gene TRBJ2-1; 8 nucleotides align to TRBD2. CDR3 length: 17 residues. V lost 4 bases, J lost 3 bases, and 11 bases stayed unmatched. Germline V gene sequence: CDR1 SEHNR, CDR2 FQNEAQ (reference sequence). CDR3 sequence reads: CASSSRLAREGYNEQFF. CDR3 DNA: TGTGCCAGCAGCTCGCGACTAGCGCGAGAGGGCTACAATGAGCAGTTCTTC.

The chain employs TRBV7-3 and TRBJ2-1, with D tentatively TRBD2 (5 bases). With 5 bases removed from V and 6 bases from J, the gap between germline ends came to 17 bases. The length of the CDR3 is 15 residues. The germline gives CDR1 SGHTA, CDR2 FQGTGA. CDR3 bases: TGTGCCAGCAGCCGTATCGGGATTGGGTTCAATGAGCAGTTCTTC. Protein: CASSRIGIGFNEQFF.

This clonotype was observed many times. V is TRBV7-9 and J is TRBJ2-5; D is uncertain. Germline CDR1 is SEHNR and CDR2 is FQNEAQ (reference sequence). The CDR3 length is 13 residues. V dropped 5 bases and J dropped 4 bases, with 11 bases sitting between them. The CDR3 reads CASSPGGTETQYF. DNA of the CDR3: TGTGCCAGCAGCCCCGGCGGTACAGAGACCCAGTACTTC.

This clonotype has a count of ten or more. The rearrangement links TRBV5-1 to TRBJ2-2; 13 bases are shared with TRBD2. Germline assignment: CDR1 SGHRS and CDR2 YFSETQ. Trimming took 7 bases from V and 5 from J; bases not matched to a gene: 8. The CDR3 is 16 residues long. CDR3 nucleotide sequence: TGCGCCAGCTCAAGACTAGCGGGAGGACAAACCGGGGAGCTGTTTTTT. Translating it yields CASSRLAGGQTGELFF.

This clonotype was seen many times. CDR3 protein: CASSFGRGGSDTQYF. The CDR3 nucleotides read TGCGCCAGCAGCTTCGGCAGGGGGGGCTCAGATACGCAGTATTTT. The chain combines TRBV5-1 with TRBJ2-3, with D possibly being TRBD1 or TRBD2 (7 bases each). Trimming removed 2 bases from V and 4 bases from J, with 14 bases in between. Germline V lookup: CDR1 SGHRS, CDR2 YFSETQ. The CDR3 extends over 15 amino acids.

This clonotype occurred many times. The rearrangement uses TRBV5-1 and TRBJ1-2; D is ambiguous. Trimming left V 0 bases short and J 2 bases short, with 14 bases between. Germline V CDR1 and CDR2: SGHRS, YFSETQ. This CDR3 is 16 amino acids long. The CDR3 loop is CASSLGEGILNYGYTF. The CDR3 DNA follows: TGCGCCAGCAGCTTGGGGGAAGGTATCCTCAACTATGGCTACACCTTC.

This clonotype came up many times. The J gene is TRBJ1-4, the V gene TRBV20-1; 9 nucleotides line up with TRBD1. Germline V gene lookup returns CDR1 DFQATT and CDR2 SNEGSKA (reference sequence). J gave up 6 bases and V 6 bases, and 2 bases lay outside the gene matches. The CDR3 runs 12 residues. The CDR3 coding sequence is TGCAGTGCGACAGGGGGGGATGAAAAACTGTTTTTT. It encodes CSATGGDEKLFF.

There are a few counts of this clonotype. The chain carries TRBV20-1 and TRBJ1-1, with 7 nucleotides matching TRBD1. The CDR3 runs to 13 residues. V trimming: 8 bases; J trimming: 4 bases; junction bases outside the gene matches: 10. In germline, CDR1 is DFQATT, CDR2 SNEGSKA (reference sequence). The chain's CDR3 is CSSGGEGGTEAFF. In nucleotides, the CDR3 is TGCAGTTCAGGGGGGGAGGGGGGCACTGAAGCTTTCTTT.

This clonotype appeared many times. The genes are TRBV19 and TRBJ2-1; 7 nucleotides match TRBD2. Germline values: CDR1 LNHDA, CDR2 SQIVND (reference sequence). The J segment lost 6 bases and the V segment lost 3 bases, leaving 8 bases of the junction unmatched. The CDR3 covers 15 residues. DNA for the CDR3: TGTGCCAGTAGTATGCTGGCAGGGAGGGGCAATGAGCAGTTCTTC. This encodes CASSMLAGRGNEQFF. The whole variable domain, filled in from reference TRBV19 and TRBJ2-1, reads DGGITQSPKYLFRKEGQNVTLSCEQNLNHDAMYWYRQDPGQGLRLIYYSQIVNDFQKGDIAEGYSVSREKKESFPLTVTSAQKNPTAFYLCASSMLAGRGNEQFFGPGTRLTVL.

This clonotype was counted ten times or more. The chain couples TRBV5-1 to TRBJ2-7; TRBD1 might be the D (6 bases). Trimming removed 0 bases from V and 4 bases from J, with 14 bases in between. Germline V gene lookup returns CDR1 SGHRS and CDR2 YFSETQ. This CDR3 is built from 15 residues. CDR3: CASSLEAGDSYEQYF. The CDR3 DNA reads TGCGCCAGCAGCTTGGAAGCAGGGGATTCGTACGAGCAGTACTTC.

This clonotype came up many times. The J gene is TRBJ1-1, the V gene TRBV9; D is unclear. Germline CDR1 reads SGDLS; CDR2 reads YYNGEE. Trimming took 7 bases from V and 3 from J, leaving 16 bases between them. The CDR3 is 14 residues long. CDR3 DNA sequence: TGTGCCAGCGGTAGGAAGGTCGGGGACACTGAAGCTTTCTTT. It encodes CASGRKVGDTEAFF.